This entry lists 30 T cell receptor beta chains sequenced from one sample in a study of T cell changes during pregnancy in multiple sclerosis. Sequencing used immunoSEQ multiplex PCR; TCRdb keeps in-frame clones, though not all of them. The sample has tens of thousands of clones; roughly 92% are singletons. Sample: peripheral blood, taken after pregnancy. These receptors were collected from a female donor with multiple sclerosis, enrolled in a pregnancy study.

The chain recombines TRBV18 with TRBJ2-7, with a weak D call TRBD2 (5 bases). This CDR3 contains 15 residues. CDR1 and CDR2 (germline): KGHSH, LQKENI. The V and J ends lost 3 bases and 1 base respectively, with 13 bases between them. For the CDR3, the DNA is TGTGCCAGCTCACCCGGAGGAGCGGAATCCTACGAGCAGTACTTC. Protein sequence: CASSPGGAESYEQYF.

V and J are TRBV7-9 and TRBJ1-3; the match to TRBD1 covers 9 bases. V gave up 1 base and J gave up 7 bases; unmatched junction bases: 2. The length of the CDR3 is 14 residues. Germline-derived CDR1 and CDR2 are SEHNR and FQNEAQ (reference sequence). The CDR3 DNA sequence: TGTGCCAGCAGCTTAGACAGGGGGCTGAACACCATATATTTT. Translating gives CASSLDRGLNTIYF.

The V call is TRBV10-2, the J call TRBJ1-1; 9 bases fit TRBD1. This CDR3 contains 14 residues. The germline CDR1 and CDR2 sequences are WSHSY and SAAADI. Trimming at V came to 6 bases and at J to 1 base, leaving 3 bases not matched to a gene. In DNA, the CDR3 is TGCGCCAGCAGGACAGGGGGGGGGAACACTGAAGCTTTCTTT. It is translated as CASRTGGGNTEAFF.

The rearrangement links TRBV7-9 to TRBJ1-1; TRBD1 agrees at 7 bases. The CDR3 consists of 15 residues. Per germline, CDR1 SEHNR and CDR2 FQNEAQ (reference sequence). V lost 4 bases and J lost 7; bases outside the gene matches: 12. In DNA, the CDR3 is TGTGCCAGCAGCTCCCCATTAGGCAGGGGGATTGAAGCTTTCTTT. Encoded protein: CASSSPLGRGIEAFF. Looking up the rest from reference TRBV7-9 and TRBJ1-1 gives the full variable domain: DTGVSQNPRHKITKRGQNVTFRCDPISEHNRLYWYRQTLGQGPEFLTYFQNEAQLEKSRLLSDRFSAERPKGSFSTLEIQRTEQGDSAMYLCASSSPLGRGIEAFFGQGTRLTVV.

The chain uses TRBV18 and TRBJ2-7, with 12 bases fitting TRBD2. Germline V gene lookup returns CDR1 KGHSH and CDR2 LQKENI. The CDR3 runs to 15 residues. V was clipped by 6 bases and J by 2 bases; unmatched bases: 5. The CDR3 here is CASSPLAGGPYEQYF. In DNA, the CDR3 is TGTGCCAGCTCGCCTCTAGCGGGGGGGCCCTACGAGCAGTACTTC.

The chain uses TRBV4-1 and TRBJ2-7; TRBD2 agrees at 12 bases. CDR1 and CDR2 (germline): MGHRA, YSYEKL. This CDR3 has 17 residues. Unmatched junction bases numbered 7, after V lost 1 base and J lost 3 bases. The CDR3 DNA sequence: TGCGCCAGCAGCCAAGCCCAGACTAGCGGGAGTCTCTACGAGCAGTACTTC. Protein: CASSQAQTSGSLYEQYF.

The chain links TRBV7-2 to TRBJ2-2, with D possibly TRBD1 on 6 matching bases. Trimming pared 5 bases from V and 5 bases from J, leaving 12 bases between. Germline-derived CDR1 and CDR2 are SGHTA and FQGNSA. The CDR3 spans 14 residues. This CDR3 is CASSPQRGTGELFF. The CDR3 DNA sequence: TGTGCCAGCAGCCCACAGAGGGGGACCGGGGAGCTGTTTTTT. Full variable domain (rest looked up from reference TRBV7-2 and TRBJ2-2): GAGVSQSPSNKVTEKGKDVELRCDPISGHTALYWYRQSLGQGLEFLIYFQGNSAPDKSGLPSDRFSAERTGGSVSTLTIQRTQQEDSAVYLCASSPQRGTGELFFGEGSRLTVL.

This chain uses TRBV28 with TRBJ1-2; no reliable D call. The CDR3 loop spans 16 amino acids. The V gene lost 8 bases and the J gene lost 11 bases, with 30 bases spanning the gap. Germline V gene data show CDR1 as MDHEN and CDR2 as SYDVKM. CDR3 residues: CASQGRLGWGDMAYTF. CDR3 nucleotides: TGTGCCAGCCAAGGGCGATTAGGGTGGGGAGATATGGCTTACACCTTC.

The J gene is TRBJ2-4, the V gene TRBV20-1; D not resolved. Germline V lookup: CDR1 DFQATT, CDR2 SNEGSKA (reference sequence). The V end was cut by 0 bases, the J end by 6 bases, with 3 bases between. The CDR3 runs 11 residues. The CDR3 loop is CSARDLNIQYF. The CDR3 nucleotides read TGCAGTGCTAGAGATCTAAACATTCAGTACTTC.

J is TRBJ2-7 and V is TRBV5-4; a possible D gene is TRBD1 (5 bases). The CDR3 runs to 14 residues. The germline V and J ends were trimmed by 5 bases and 0 bases, with 12 bases remaining between them. The germline V gene has CDR1 SGHNT and CDR2 YYREEE (reference sequence). The CDR3 reads CASRVEGVSYEQYF. CDR3 bases: TGTGCCAGCAGGGTTGAAGGGGTCTCCTACGAGCAGTACTTC.

The gene calls are TRBV29-1 and TRBJ1-1; D might be TRBD1 (5 bases). The CDR3 totals 11 residues. Germline V gives CDR1 SQVTM, CDR2 ANQGSEA. Trimming pared 6 bases from V and 1 base from J, leaving 6 bases between. CDR3 amino acids: CSVQENTEAFF. The CDR3 coding sequence is TGCAGCGTACAGGAGAACACTGAAGCTTTCTTT.

V is TRBV4-3 and J is TRBJ2-7; TRBD2 is a possible D gene (6 bases). The germline V gene encodes CDR1 LGHNA and CDR2 YSLEER. Trimming took off 0 bases at V and 4 bases at J, with 13 bases between the two ends. This CDR3 contains 15 residues. For the CDR3, the DNA is TGCGCCAGCAGCCAAGAATTGCGGGGTTTGTACGAGCAGTACTTC. Translating gives CASSQELRGLYEQYF.

This clone turned up a few times. The gene calls are TRBV13 and TRBJ2-1; a weak D match, TRBD1 (5 bases). The germline gives CDR1 PRHDT, CDR2 FYEKMQ (reference sequence). The CDR3 is 13 amino acids. V lost 7 bases and J lost 6, with 13 bases in between. Here the CDR3 reads CASTPGYGNEQFF. The CDR3 bases are TGTGCCAGCACCCCAGGGTACGGCAATGAGCAGTTCTTC.

This rearrangement joins TRBV11-2 to TRBJ2-3, with 8 nucleotides matching TRBD2. Looked up from germline, CDR1 is SGHAT and CDR2 is FQNNGV. The length of the CDR3 is 16 residues. Trimming took 1 base from V and 4 from J; bases not matched to a gene: 7. CDR3 region: CASSLGQREWADTQYF. DNA for the CDR3: TGTGCCAGCAGCTTAGGACAGCGGGAGTGGGCAGATACGCAGTATTTT.

This chain links TRBV5-1 with TRBJ2-5; D gene unclear. The germline V gene has CDR1 SGHRS and CDR2 YFSETQ. V was cut by 7 bases and J by 4 bases, with 8 bases left in between. The CDR3 is 11 residues long. CDR3: CASRLLETQYF. In DNA form, the CDR3 reads TGCGCCAGCCGTTTGTTAGAGACCCAGTACTTC.

Only one count was recorded for this clone. The gene calls are TRBV5-4 and TRBJ2-1; TRBD2 agrees at 11 bases. The CDR3 runs to 15 residues. The J segment lost 3 bases and the V segment lost 4 bases, leaving 3 bases of the junction unmatched. From germline, CDR1 is SGHNT and CDR2 YYREEE (reference sequence). CDR3 residues: CASSLTSGSYNEQFF. The CDR3 DNA sequence: TGTGCCAGCAGCCTAACTAGCGGGAGCTACAATGAGCAGTTCTTC.

The rearrangement uses TRBV27 and TRBJ1-5, with 9 bases lining up with TRBD1. The CDR3 is 15 amino acids. Germline CDR1 MNHEY, CDR2 SMNVEV (reference sequence). The V and J ends lost 2 bases and 5 bases, in that order; junction bases with no gene match: 4. The CDR3 protein is CASSLNRGLDQPQHF. CDR3 nucleotides: TGTGCCAGCAGTTTAAACAGGGGGCTGGATCAGCCCCAGCATTTT.

The rearrangement joins TRBV19 to TRBJ1-5; TRBD1 matches 8 bases. J lost 0 bases, V lost 4 bases, and 8 bases had no gene match. CDR1 and CDR2 (germline): LNHDA, SQIVND (reference sequence). CDR3 length: 17 residues. The DNA for the CDR3 is TGTGCCAGTAGTAGGGGGACAGGAGTTGATAGCAATCAGCCCCAGCATTTT. Protein sequence: CASSRGTGVDSNQPQHF.

Here the CDR3 DNA reads TGTGCCAGCAGCTTAGTGGGACAGGGGCCAGATACGCAGTATTTT. Its protein product is CASSLVGQGPDTQYF. This chain links TRBV7-3 with TRBJ2-3; 10 positions agree with TRBD1. J was trimmed by 4 bases and V by 2 bases; bases with no gene match: 3. Per germline, CDR1 SGHTA and CDR2 FQGTGA. The CDR3 is made up of 15 amino acids. Full variable domain (remainder filled in from reference TRBV7-3 and TRBJ2-3): GAGVSQTPSNKVTEKGKYVELRCDPISGHTALYWYRQSLGQGPEFLIYFQGTGAADDSGLPNDRFFAVRPEGSVSTLKIQRTERGDSAVYLCASSLVGQGPDTQYFGPGTRLTVL.

The chain carries TRBV27 and TRBJ1-2, with a weak D call TRBD1 (6 bases). The CDR3 consists of 15 residues. Trimming shortened V by 6 bases and J by 4 bases, and 18 bases separated the two germline ends. Per the germline V gene, CDR1 is MNHEY and CDR2 is SMNVEV (reference sequence). The CDR3 here is CASRIRTAITYGYTF. CDR3 sequence (DNA): TGTGCCAGCAGGATAAGGACAGCCATAACCTATGGCTACACCTTC.

This clone has just one count. As DNA, the CDR3 is TGTGCCAGCAGCTTAATCTTACGTGCGAGGGACAGGCACGAGCAGTACTTC. Translating gives CASSLILRARDRHEQYF. The chain couples TRBV5-4 to TRBJ2-7, with 8 bases aligning to TRBD1. V lost 2 bases to trimming and J lost 5 bases; unmatched junction nucleotides: 15. CDR3 length: 17 amino acids. Per the germline V gene, CDR1 is SGHNT and CDR2 is YYREEE (reference sequence).

V and J are TRBV7-9 and TRBJ1-2; D is perhaps TRBD1 (6 bases). The CDR3 consists of 15 residues. With 5 bases removed from V and 4 bases from J, the gap between germline ends came to 17 bases. The V gene's germline CDR1 is SEHNR and CDR2 FQNEAQ (reference sequence). The CDR3 DNA sequence: TGTGCCAGCAGCCTATTAGGAGCAGGGGCCTATGGCTACACCTTC. Translating it yields CASSLLGAGAYGYTF. The variable domain in full, with the rest retrieved from reference TRBV7-9 and TRBJ1-2, is DTGVSQNPRHKITKRGQNVTFRCDPISEHNRLYWYRQTLGQGPEFLTYFQNEAQLEKSRLLSDRFSAERPKGSFSTLEIQRTEQGDSAMYLCASSLLGAGAYGYTFGSGTRLTVV.

This chain joins TRBV7-9 and TRBJ2-3, with 8 bases lining up with TRBD2. This CDR3 has 15 residues. V dropped 5 bases and J dropped 2; count of bases not matched to a gene: 6. Looked up from germline, CDR1 is SEHNR and CDR2 is FQNEAQ (reference sequence). The CDR3 bases are TGTGCCAGCAGCCTTAGCGGGACCTCCACAGATACGCAGTATTTT. Translated: CASSLSGTSTDTQYF.

The chain uses TRBV7-3 and TRBJ2-1, with 7 bases lining up with TRBD2. CDR3 length: 12 amino acids. The V gene end was trimmed by 4 bases and the J gene end by 11 bases; junction bases not matched to a gene: 5. CDR1 and CDR2 (germline): SGHTA, FQGTGA. The CDR3 spells CASSSTTSKQFF. The DNA for the CDR3 is TGTGCCAGCAGCTCCACGACTAGCAAGCAGTTCTTC.

The gene calls are TRBV6-5 and TRBJ1-1, with D uncertain. The CDR3 contains 13 residues. The ends were cut back, 8 bases at V and 1 base at J, with 11 bases in the middle. Per germline, CDR1 MNHEY and CDR2 SVGAGI. Written as DNA, the CDR3 is TGTGCCAGCTCTCTTACGCGGAACACTGAAGCTTTCTTT. Translation: CASSLTRNTEAFF.

The chain joins TRBV7-8 to TRBJ2-1; possible D gene TRBD1, 6 bases. The germline V and J ends were trimmed by 7 bases and 1 base, with 23 bases remaining between them. Germline lookup yields CDR1 SGHVS and CDR2 FQNEAQ. This CDR3 spans 18 amino acids. CDR3: CASKQPPLNRASYNEQFF. The CDR3, as DNA: TGTGCCAGCAAACAACCCCCTCTAAACAGGGCTTCCTACAATGAGCAGTTCTTC.

This clone was observed a handful of times. V is TRBV7-2 and J is TRBJ1-1, with D possibly being TRBD1 (5 bases). This CDR3 is built from 13 residues. Between the trimmed V and J ends, which lost 5 bases and 1 base, there was a span of 8 bases. The V gene's germline CDR1 is SGHTA and CDR2 FQGNSA. CDR3 region: CASSRQGNTEAFF. The CDR3 bases are TGTGCCAGCAGCCGTCAGGGGAACACTGAAGCTTTCTTT.

In the case of this clone: A read error may produce the germline difference seen at one junction end. The chain recombines TRBV7-2 with TRBJ1-2; no firm D call. The germline V gene encodes CDR1 SGHTA and CDR2 FQGNSA. The CDR3 runs to 8 residues. DNA for the CDR3: TGTGCCAGCAGCCTTACCAGCTTC. Amino acid sequence: CASSLTSF.

Notes on this clone: The junction and the germline gene differ at one end; a read error may be behind it. The CDR3, as DNA: TGTGCCAGCACTGAACAGGGGACGAACACTGAAGCTTTCTTT. It is translated as CASTEQGTNTEAFF. V gene TRBV6-1 combines with J gene TRBJ1-1; 7 nucleotides line up with TRBD1. Germline-derived CDR1 and CDR2 are MNHNS and SASEGT. The CDR3 is made up of 14 amino acids.

This sequence joins TRBV18 and TRBJ1-2; tentatively, D is TRBD1 (6 bases). The CDR3 extends over 17 amino acids. CDR1 KGHSH and CDR2 LQKENI come from the germline V gene. Trimming stripped 1 base from V and 6 bases from J, with 21 bases between. The CDR3 DNA reads as TGTGCCAGCTCACCACTCTCGGGCAGGGGAACCAGGGATGGCTACACCTTC. This sequence encodes CASSPLSGRGTRDGYTF.